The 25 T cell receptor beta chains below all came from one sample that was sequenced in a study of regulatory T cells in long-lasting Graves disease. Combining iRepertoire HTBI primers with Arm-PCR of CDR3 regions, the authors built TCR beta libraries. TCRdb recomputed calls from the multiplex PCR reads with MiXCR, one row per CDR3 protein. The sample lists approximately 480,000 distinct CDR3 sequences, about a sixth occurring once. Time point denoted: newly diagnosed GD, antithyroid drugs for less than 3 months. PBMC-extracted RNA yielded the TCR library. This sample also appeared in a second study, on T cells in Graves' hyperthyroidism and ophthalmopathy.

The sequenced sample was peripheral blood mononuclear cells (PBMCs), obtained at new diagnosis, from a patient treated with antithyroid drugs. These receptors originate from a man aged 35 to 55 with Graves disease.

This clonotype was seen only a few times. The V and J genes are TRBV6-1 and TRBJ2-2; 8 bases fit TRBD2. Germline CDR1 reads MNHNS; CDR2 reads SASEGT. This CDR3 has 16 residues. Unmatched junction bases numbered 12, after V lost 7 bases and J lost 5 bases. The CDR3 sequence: CASTLRAGVGTGELFF. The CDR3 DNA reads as TGTGCCAGCACCCTCAGAGCGGGAGTAGGGACCGGGGAGCTGTTTTTT.

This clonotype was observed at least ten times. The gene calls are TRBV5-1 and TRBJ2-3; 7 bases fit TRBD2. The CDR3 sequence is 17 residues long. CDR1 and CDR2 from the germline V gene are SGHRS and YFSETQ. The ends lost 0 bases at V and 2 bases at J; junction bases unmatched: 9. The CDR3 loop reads CASSLGTLAVNTDTQYF. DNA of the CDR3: TGCGCCAGCAGCTTGGGGACCCTAGCGGTAAACACAGATACGCAGTATTTT. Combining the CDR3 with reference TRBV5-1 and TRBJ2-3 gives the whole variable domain KAGVTQTPRYLIKTRGQQVTLSCSPISGHRSVSWYQQTPGQGLQFLFEYFSETQRNKGNFPGRFSGRQFSNSRSEMNVSTLELGDSALYLCASSLGTLAVNTDTQYFGPGTRLTVL.

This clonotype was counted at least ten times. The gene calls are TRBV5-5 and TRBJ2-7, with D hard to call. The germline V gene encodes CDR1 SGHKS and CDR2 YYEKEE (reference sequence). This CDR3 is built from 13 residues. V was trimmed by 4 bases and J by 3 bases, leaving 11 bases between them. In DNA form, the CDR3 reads TGTGCCAGCAGCCCCCCGAATGGCTACGAGCAGTACTTC. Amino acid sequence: CASSPPNGYEQYF.

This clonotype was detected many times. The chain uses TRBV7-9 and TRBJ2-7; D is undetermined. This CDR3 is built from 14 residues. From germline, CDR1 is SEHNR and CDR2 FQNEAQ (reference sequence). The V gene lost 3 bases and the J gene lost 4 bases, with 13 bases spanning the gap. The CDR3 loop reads CASSFTATPYEQYF. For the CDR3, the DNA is TGTGCCAGCAGCTTCACGGCGACGCCTTACGAGCAGTACTTC.

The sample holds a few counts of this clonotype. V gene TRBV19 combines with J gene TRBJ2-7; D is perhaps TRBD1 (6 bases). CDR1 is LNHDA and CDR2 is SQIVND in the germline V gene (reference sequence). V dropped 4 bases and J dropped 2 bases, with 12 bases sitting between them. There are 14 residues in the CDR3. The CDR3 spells CASSNLGQTYEQYF. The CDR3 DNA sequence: TGTGCCAGTAGTAACCTTGGACAGACCTACGAGCAGTACTTC.

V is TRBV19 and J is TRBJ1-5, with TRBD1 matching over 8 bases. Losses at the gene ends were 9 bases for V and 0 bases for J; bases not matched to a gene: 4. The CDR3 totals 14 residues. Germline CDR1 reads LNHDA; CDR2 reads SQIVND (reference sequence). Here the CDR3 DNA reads TGTGCCAGCCGGACAGGGTTTAGCAATCAGCCCCAGCATTTT. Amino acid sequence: CASRTGFSNQPQHF.

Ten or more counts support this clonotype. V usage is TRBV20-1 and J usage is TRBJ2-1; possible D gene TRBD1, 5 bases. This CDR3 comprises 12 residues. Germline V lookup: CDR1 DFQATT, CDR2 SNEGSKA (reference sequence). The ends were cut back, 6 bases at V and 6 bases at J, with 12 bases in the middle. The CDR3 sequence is CSAPRVPNEQFF. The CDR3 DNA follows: TGCAGTGCGCCCAGGGTCCCCAATGAGCAGTTCTTC.

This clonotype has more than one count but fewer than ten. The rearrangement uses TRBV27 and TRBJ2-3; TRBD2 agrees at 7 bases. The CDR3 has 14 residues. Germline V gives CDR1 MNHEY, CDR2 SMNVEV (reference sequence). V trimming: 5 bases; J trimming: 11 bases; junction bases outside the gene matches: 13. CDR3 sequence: CASSPITTSDEQYF. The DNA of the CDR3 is TGTGCCAGCAGTCCCATCACCACTAGCGATGAGCAGTATTTT.

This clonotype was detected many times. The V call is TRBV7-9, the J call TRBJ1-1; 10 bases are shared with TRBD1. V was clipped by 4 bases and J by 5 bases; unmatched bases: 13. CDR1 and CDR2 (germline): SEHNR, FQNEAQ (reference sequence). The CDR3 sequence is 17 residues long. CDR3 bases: TGTGCCAGCAGCTCAGGGGGGGGACAGGGGAAGAGGACTGAAGCTTTCTTT. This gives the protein CASSSGGGQGKRTEAFF.

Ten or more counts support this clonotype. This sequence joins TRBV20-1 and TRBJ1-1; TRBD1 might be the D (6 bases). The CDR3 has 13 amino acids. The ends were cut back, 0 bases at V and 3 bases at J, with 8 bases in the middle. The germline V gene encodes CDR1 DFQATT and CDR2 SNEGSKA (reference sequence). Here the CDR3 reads CSARDGQHTEAFF. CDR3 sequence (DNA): TGCAGTGCTAGAGACGGACAGCACACTGAAGCTTTCTTT.

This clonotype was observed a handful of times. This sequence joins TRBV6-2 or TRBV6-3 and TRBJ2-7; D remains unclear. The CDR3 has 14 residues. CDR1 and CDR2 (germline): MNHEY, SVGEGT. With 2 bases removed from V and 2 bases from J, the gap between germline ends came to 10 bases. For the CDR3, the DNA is TGTGCCAGCAGTTACGGGCACTTAACCTACGAGCAGTACTTC. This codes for CASSYGHLTYEQYF.

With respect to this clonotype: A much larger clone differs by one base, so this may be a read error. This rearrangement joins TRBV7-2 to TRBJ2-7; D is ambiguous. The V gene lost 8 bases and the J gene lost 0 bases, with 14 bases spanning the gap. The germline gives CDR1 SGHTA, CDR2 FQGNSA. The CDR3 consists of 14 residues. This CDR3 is CASGLVVASYEQYF. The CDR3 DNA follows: TGTGCCAGCGGTCTCGTGGTAGCCTCCTACGAGCAGTACTTC.

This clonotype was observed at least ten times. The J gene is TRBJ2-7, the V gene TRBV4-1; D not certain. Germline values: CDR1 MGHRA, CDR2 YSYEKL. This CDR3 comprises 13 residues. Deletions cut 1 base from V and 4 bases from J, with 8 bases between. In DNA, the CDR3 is TGCGCCAGCAGCCAAGTCGTGGGTTACGAGCAGTACTTC. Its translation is CASSQVVGYEQYF.

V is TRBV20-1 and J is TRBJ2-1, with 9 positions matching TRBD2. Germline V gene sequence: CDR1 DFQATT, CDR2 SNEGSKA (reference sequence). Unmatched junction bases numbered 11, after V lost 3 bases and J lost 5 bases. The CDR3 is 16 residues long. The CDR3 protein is CSASLLGGLAHNEQFF. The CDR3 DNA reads TGCAGTGCTAGCCTTTTGGGGGGACTAGCACACAATGAGCAGTTCTTC.

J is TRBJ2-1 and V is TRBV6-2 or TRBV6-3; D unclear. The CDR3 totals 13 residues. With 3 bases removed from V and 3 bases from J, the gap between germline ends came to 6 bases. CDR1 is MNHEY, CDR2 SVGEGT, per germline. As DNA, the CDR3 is TGTGCCAGCAGTTATGACGTCTACAATGAGCAGTTCTTC. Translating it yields CASSYDVYNEQFF.

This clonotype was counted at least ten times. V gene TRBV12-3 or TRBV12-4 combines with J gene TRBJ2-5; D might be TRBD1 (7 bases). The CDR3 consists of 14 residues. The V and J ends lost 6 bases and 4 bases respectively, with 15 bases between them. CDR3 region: CASSKEGARETQYF. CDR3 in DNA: TGTGCCAGCAGCAAGGAGGGGGCCAGAGAGACCCAGTACTTC.

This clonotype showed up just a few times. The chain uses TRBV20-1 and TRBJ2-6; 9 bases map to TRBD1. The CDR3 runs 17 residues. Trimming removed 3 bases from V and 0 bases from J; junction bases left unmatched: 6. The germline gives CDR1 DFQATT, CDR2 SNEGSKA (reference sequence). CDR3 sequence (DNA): TGCAGTGCTAGCCAAGGGACAGGGAGCTCTGGGGCCAACGTCCTGACTTTC. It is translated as CSASQGTGSSGANVLTF.

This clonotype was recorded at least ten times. CDR3: CASSSTGKLETQYF. CDR3 bases: TGTGCCAGCAGTTCCACAGGGAAATTGGAGACCCAGTACTTC. J is TRBJ2-5 and V is TRBV28; perhaps TRBD1 as D (6 bases). Germline V gene lookup returns CDR1 MDHEN and CDR2 SYDVKM. The CDR3 runs to 14 residues. The V end was cut by 4 bases, the J end by 5 bases, with 14 bases between.

The CDR3 sequence: CASSPGSPTDTQYF. Here the CDR3 DNA reads TGTGCCAGCAGCCCCGGGTCCCCCACAGATACGCAGTATTTT. The rearrangement links TRBV14 to TRBJ2-3; no firm D call. V lost 4 bases and J 2 bases, leaving 10 bases between the germline ends. The CDR3 covers 14 residues. Germline CDR1 is SGHDN and CDR2 is FVKESK. The full variable domain, completed using reference TRBV14 and TRBJ2-3, is EAGVTQFPSHSVIEKGQTVTLRCDPISGHDNLYWYRRVMGKEIKFLLHFVKESKQDESGMPNNRFLAERTGGTYSTLKVQPAELEDSGVYFCASSPGSPTDTQYFGPGTRLTVL.

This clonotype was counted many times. CDR3 in DNA: TGCAGCGTTGAAGCATCACCTCCGGCCTATGGCTACACCTTC. Amino acids: CSVEASPPAYGYTF. This sequence joins TRBV29-1 and TRBJ1-2; no firm D call. The CDR3 covers 14 residues. From germline, CDR1 is SQVTM and CDR2 ANQGSEA. V was clipped by 1 base and J by 4 bases, with 13 bases between them.

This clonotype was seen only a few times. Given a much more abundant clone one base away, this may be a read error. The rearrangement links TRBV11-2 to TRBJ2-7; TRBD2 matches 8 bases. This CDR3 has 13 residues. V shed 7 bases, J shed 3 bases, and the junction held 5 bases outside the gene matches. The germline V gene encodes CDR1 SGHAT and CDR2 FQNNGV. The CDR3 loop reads CASNTTSVYEQYF. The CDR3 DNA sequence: TGTGCCAGCAACACGACTAGCGTCTACGAGCAGTACTTC.

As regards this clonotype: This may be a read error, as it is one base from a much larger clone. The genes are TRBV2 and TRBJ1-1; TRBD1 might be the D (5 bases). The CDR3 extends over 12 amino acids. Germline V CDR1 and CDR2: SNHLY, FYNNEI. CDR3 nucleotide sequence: TGTGCCAACAGTAGGGGCCAAGATGAAGCTTTCTTT. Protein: CANSRGQDEAFF.

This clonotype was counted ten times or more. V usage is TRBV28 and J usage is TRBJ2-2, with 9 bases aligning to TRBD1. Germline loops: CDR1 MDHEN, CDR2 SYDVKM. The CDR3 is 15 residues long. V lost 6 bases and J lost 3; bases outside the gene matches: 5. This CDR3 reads CASSLGQGYTGELFF. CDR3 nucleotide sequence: TGTGCCAGCAGCTTGGGACAGGGCTACACCGGGGAGCTGTTTTTT. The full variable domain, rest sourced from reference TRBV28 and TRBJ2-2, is DVKVTQSSRYLVKRTGEKVFLECVQDMDHENMFWYRQDPGLGLRLIYFSYDVKMKEKGDIPEGYSVSREKKERFSLILESASTNQTSMYLCASSLGQGYTGELFFGEGSRLTVL.

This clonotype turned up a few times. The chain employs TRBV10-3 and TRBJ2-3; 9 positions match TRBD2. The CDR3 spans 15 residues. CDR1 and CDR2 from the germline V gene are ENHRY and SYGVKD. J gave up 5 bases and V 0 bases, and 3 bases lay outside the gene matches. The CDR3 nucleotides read TGTGCCATCAGTGAGTCGTTTAGCGGGAGAGATACGCAGTATTTT. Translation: CAISESFSGRDTQYF.

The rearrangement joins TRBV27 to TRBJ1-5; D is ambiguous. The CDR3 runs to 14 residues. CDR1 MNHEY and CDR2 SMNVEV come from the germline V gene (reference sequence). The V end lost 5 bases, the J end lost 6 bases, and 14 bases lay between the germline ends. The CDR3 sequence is CASSRATVGQPQHF. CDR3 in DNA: TGTGCCAGCAGTCGCGCCACGGTGGGTCAGCCCCAGCATTTT.